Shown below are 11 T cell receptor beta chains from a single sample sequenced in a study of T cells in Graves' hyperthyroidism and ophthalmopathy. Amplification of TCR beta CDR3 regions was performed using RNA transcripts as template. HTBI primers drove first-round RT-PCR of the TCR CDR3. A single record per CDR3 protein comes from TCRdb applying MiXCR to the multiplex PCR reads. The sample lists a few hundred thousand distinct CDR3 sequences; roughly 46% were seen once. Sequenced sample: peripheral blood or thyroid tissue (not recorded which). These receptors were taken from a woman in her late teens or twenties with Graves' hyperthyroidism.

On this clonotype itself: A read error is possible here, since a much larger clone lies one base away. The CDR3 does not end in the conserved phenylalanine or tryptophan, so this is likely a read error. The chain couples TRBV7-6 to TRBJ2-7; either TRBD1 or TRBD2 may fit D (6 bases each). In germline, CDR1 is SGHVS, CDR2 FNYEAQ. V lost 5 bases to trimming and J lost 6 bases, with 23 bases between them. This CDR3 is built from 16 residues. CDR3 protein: CASSQGGRDFSSEQYL. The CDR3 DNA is TGTGCCAGCAGCCAAGGGGGACGGGACTTTTCTTCCGAGCAGTACTTA.

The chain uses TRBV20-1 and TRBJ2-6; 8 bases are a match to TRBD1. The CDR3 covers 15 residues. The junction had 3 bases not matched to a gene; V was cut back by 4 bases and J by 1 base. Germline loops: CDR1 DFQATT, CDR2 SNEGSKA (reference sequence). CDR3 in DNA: TGCAGTGCTAAGGACAGGGAGTCTGGGGCCAACGTCCTGACTTTC. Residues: CSAKDRESGANVLTF.

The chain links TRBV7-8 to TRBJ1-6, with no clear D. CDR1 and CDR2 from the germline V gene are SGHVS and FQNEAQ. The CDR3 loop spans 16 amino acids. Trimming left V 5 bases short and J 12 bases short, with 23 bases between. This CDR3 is CASSQRQVGNEGPLHF. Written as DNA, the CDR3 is TGTGCCAGCAGCCAAAGGCAGGTCGGCAATGAGGGACCCCTCCACTTT.

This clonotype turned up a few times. CDR3: CATSGLAGVTDTQYF. Here the CDR3 DNA reads TGTGCCACCTCGGGACTAGCGGGAGTAACAGATACGCAGTATTTT. The J gene is TRBJ2-3, the V gene TRBV10-3; 14 nucleotides match TRBD2. The CDR3 is made up of 15 amino acids. Germline lookup yields CDR1 ENHRY and CDR2 SYGVKD. The V segment lost 10 bases and the J segment 3 bases; nucleotides outside the gene matches: 6.

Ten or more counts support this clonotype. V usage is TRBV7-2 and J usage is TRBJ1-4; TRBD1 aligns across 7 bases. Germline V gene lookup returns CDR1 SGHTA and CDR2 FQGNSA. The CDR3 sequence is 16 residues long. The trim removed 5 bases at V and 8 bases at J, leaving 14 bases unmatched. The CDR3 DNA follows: TGTGCCAGCAGCCTCGGCTCATCGACAGGGAGGGAAAAACTGTTTTTT. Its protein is CASSLGSSTGREKLFF.

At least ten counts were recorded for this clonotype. The CDR3 sequence is CASSHETGEAFF. Written as DNA, the CDR3 is TGTGCCAGCAGCCATGAAACAGGGGAAGCTTTCTTT. This sequence joins TRBV3-1 and TRBJ1-1; D possibly corresponds to TRBD1 (6 bases). There are 12 residues in the CDR3. Trimming left V 3 bases short and J 8 bases short, with 10 bases between. Per the germline V gene, CDR1 is LGHDT and CDR2 is YNNKEL (reference sequence).

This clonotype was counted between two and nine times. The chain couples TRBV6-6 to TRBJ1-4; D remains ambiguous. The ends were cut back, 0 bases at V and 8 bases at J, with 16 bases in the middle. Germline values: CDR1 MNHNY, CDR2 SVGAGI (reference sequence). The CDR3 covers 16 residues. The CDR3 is CASSYSTMVLSEKLFF. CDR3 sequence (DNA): TGTGCCAGCAGTTACTCGACGATGGTACTTTCGGAAAAACTGTTTTTT.

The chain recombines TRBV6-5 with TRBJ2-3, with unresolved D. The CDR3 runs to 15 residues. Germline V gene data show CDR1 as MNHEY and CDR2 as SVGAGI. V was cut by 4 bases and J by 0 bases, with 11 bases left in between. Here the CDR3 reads CASSSRLPSTDTQYF. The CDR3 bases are TGTGCCAGCAGTTCTCGGTTACCTAGCACAGATACGCAGTATTTT.

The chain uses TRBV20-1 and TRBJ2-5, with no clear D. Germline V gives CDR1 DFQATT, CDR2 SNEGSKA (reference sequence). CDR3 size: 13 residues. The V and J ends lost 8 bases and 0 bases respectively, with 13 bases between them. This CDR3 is CSYSMAYQETQYF. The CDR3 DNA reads TGCAGTTACTCGATGGCATACCAAGAGACCCAGTACTTC.

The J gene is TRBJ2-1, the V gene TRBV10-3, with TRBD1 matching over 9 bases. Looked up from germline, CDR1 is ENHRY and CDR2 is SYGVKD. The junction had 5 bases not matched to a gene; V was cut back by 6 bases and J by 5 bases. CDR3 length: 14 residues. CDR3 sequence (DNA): TGTGCCATCAGGCTTACAGGGGGCGACAATGAGCAGTTCTTC. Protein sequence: CAIRLTGGDNEQFF.

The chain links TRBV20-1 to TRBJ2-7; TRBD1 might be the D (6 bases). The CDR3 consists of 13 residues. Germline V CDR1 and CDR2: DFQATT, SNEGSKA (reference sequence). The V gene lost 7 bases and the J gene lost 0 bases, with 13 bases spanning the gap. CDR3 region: CSEPGQSSYEQYF. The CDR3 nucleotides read TGCAGTGAGCCGGGACAAAGCTCCTACGAGCAGTACTTC.